This T cell receptor (beta chain) was sequenced during a study of OX40 agonist ivuxolimab in advanced cancers. Study-level information: Three patients got partial responses; one had hepatocellular carcinoma and two had cutaneous melanoma.

Method: immunoSEQ multiplex PCR; TCRdb's copy keeps in-frame clones and lacks some. Altogether about 79,000 clones are present, approximately 85% being singletons, with the ten largest covering over 3%. CDR1 and CDR2 (germline): SNHLY, FYNNEI. The CDR3 covers 15 residues. Trimming stripped 1 base from V and 2 bases from J, with 11 bases between. This clone came up once. Its cognate antigen is unknown. Findings and limits, study-wide: CD8+ T cells (on average) carried more expanded clones than CD4+ T cells.

Collection of blood occurred at baseline, at cycle 4 day 1, and at cycle 7 day 1. The sample in question was CD4+ or CD8+ T cells sorted from blood, obtained in a trial of the OX40 agonist ivuxolimab. The chain is built from TRBV2 and TRBJ2-5; perhaps D is TRBD1 or TRBD2 (5 bases each). This TCR was sampled from an adult with an advanced solid tumor such as melanoma, head and neck, liver or kidney cancer. CDR3 amino acids: CASSEVEWGQETQYF. The CDR3 nucleotides are TGTGCCAGCAGTGAAGTTGAGTGGGGGCAAGAGACCCAGTACTTC. Combining the CDR3 with reference TRBV2 and TRBJ2-5 gives the whole variable domain EPEVTQTPSHQVTQMGQEVILRCVPISNHLYFYWYRQILGQKVEFLVSFYNNEISEKSEIFDDQFSVERPDGSNFTLKIRSTKLEDSAMYFCASSEVEWGQETQYFGPGTRLLVL.